This TCR beta chain was sequenced for a study of OX40 agonist ivuxolimab in advanced cancers. On the study more broadly: Melanoma, hepatocellular carcinoma, head and neck or renal cell cancer occurred in dose-escalation patients. Those enrolled were less than 85% male, with a mean age of about 60 years and ages from roughly 20 to 85.

The assay was immunoSEQ multiplex PCR, and TCRdb's table has in-frame clones only and misses some. Among 65,000 or so clones listed, more than 80% were seen once. CDR1 and CDR2 from the germline V gene are SGHTA and FQGNSA. V was pared by 2 bases and J by 4 bases, with 8 bases between. This CDR3 has 13 residues. In regard to this clone: The antigen remains undetermined.

Overall study results and limits: Determination of antigen specificity was not performed for the expanded peripheral T cells.

Sequencing used CD4+ or CD8+ T cells sorted from blood, obtained in a trial of the OX40 agonist ivuxolimab. This rearrangement joins TRBV7-2 to TRBJ1-1, with D possibly being TRBD1 (6 bases). The receptor was derived from an adult with an advanced solid tumor such as melanoma, head and neck, liver or kidney cancer. CDR3 sequence: CASSLTRGTEAFF. CDR3 nucleotide sequence: TGTGCCAGCAGCTTAACCAGGGGCACTGAAGCTTTCTTT.